Below are 28 T cell receptor beta chains sequenced from a single sample in a study of blood T cell repertoires in COVID-19 (TCRdb year 2020). Library method: the immunoSEQ multiplex PCR assay. As stored in TCRdb, this immuneACCESS dataset retains in-frame rearrangements with V and J assigned. A fraction of the clones does not appear; measured against another copy, unresolved V genes explain less than half of the discrepancy, and the remainder lacks a known reason. In all, the sample holds some 400,000 clones, and 90% to 95% of those were seen once. Clones ranked in the top ten supply about 0.86% of the sample. The sequencing input was PBMCs or T cells enriched from blood (not recorded which). The receptors shown here come from a woman in her forties who had been exposed to COVID-19.

This clone was observed a few times. The chain links TRBV19 to TRBJ2-3; D may be TRBD2 (6 bases). Germline loops: CDR1 LNHDA, CDR2 SQIVND (reference sequence). With 9 bases removed from V and 6 bases from J, the gap between germline ends came to 13 bases. The CDR3 covers 12 residues. The CDR3 sequence is CASGALADTQYF. The CDR3 region has the DNA TGTGCCAGCGGGGCCCTAGCGGATACGCAGTATTTT.

V usage is TRBV5-1 and J usage is TRBJ1-3; no clear D gene. V was pared by 3 bases and J by 1 base, with 11 bases between. The CDR3 has 15 amino acids. Germline CDR1 and CDR2: SGHRS and YFSETQ. This CDR3 is CASSWAPGSGNTIYF. The CDR3, as DNA: TGCGCCAGCAGCTGGGCACCAGGTTCTGGAAACACCATATATTTT.

The rearrangement joins TRBV18 to TRBJ1-1; 9 bases fit TRBD1. Germline-derived CDR1 and CDR2 are KGHSH and LQKENI. The CDR3 is 16 amino acids. Losses at the gene ends were 2 bases for V and 4 bases for J; bases not matched to a gene: 8. The CDR3 is CASSPIPGQGVTEAFF. The CDR3 nucleotides read TGTGCCAGCTCACCAATTCCGGGACAGGGCGTCACTGAAGCTTTCTTT.

As to this clone: No conserved phenylalanine or tryptophan ends this CDR3, so it is likely a read error. Because the CDR3's place on the DNA is in doubt, the DNA is left out and the CDR3 is given as listed by TCRdb. The V call is TRBV2, the J call TRBJ2-7; TRBD2 is the table's D call, not checked against the DNA. Germline V gene lookup returns CDR1 SNHLY and CDR2 FYNNEI. The CDR3 is 14 amino acids in total, end residues counted. Here the CDR3 reads CASSEDRTSGGQGL.

This clone was found once. This sequence joins TRBV7-9 and TRBJ1-6; maybe TRBD1 (6 bases). Per germline, CDR1 SEHNR and CDR2 FQNEAQ (reference sequence). The CDR3 runs 13 residues. V shed 7 bases and J shed 10 bases, with 14 bases lying between them. DNA of the CDR3: TGTGCCAGCACCTGGGACAAGGGCTCACCCCTCCACTTT. Amino acids: CASTWDKGSPLHF. The variable domain in full, with the rest retrieved from reference TRBV7-9 and TRBJ1-6, is DTGVSQNPRHKITKRGQNVTFRCDPISEHNRLYWYRQTLGQGPEFLTYFQNEAQLEKSRLLSDRFSAERPKGSFSTLEIQRTEQGDSAMYLCASTWDKGSPLHFGNGTRLTVT.

Ten or more counts support this clone. V gene TRBV15 combines with J gene TRBJ2-1; a weak D match, TRBD1 (7 bases). Between the trimmed V and J ends, which lost 0 bases and 5 bases, there was a span of 14 bases. The germline V gene has CDR1 LNHNV and CDR2 YYDKDF (reference sequence). The length of the CDR3 is 16 residues. CDR3 loop: CATSRDQGGLNNEQFF. CDR3 DNA: TGTGCCACCAGCAGAGATCAGGGGGGCTTGAACAATGAGCAGTTCTTC. The whole variable domain, remainder taken from reference TRBV15 and TRBJ2-1, is DAMVIQNPRYQVTQFGKPVTLSCSQTLNHNVMYWYQQKSSQAPKLLFHYYDKDFNNEADTPDNFQSRRPNTSFCFLDIRSPGLGDTAMYLCATSRDQGGLNNEQFFGPGTRLTVL.

This chain joins TRBV2 and TRBJ1-5; tentative D call: TRBD1 (6 bases). Between the trimmed V and J ends, which lost 4 bases and 6 bases, there was a span of 16 bases. The germline V gene has CDR1 SNHLY and CDR2 FYNNEI. The CDR3 length is 15 residues. CDR3 loop: CASSVGGGAGQPQHF. Written as DNA, the CDR3 is TGTGCCAGCAGTGTGGGAGGGGGTGCAGGTCAGCCCCAGCATTTT.

The chain links TRBV30 to TRBJ1-4, with 10 bases matching TRBD1. V lost 5 bases and J lost 4; bases outside the gene matches: 4. Germline-derived CDR1 and CDR2 are GTSNPN and SVGIG (reference sequence). The CDR3 runs to 14 residues. DNA for the CDR3: TGTGCCTGGTCCCGGACAGGGGGTAATGAAAAACTGTTTTTT. This codes for CAWSRTGGNEKLFF. Supplemented by reference TRBV30 and TRBJ1-4, the full variable domain reads SQTIHQWPATLVQPVGSPLSLECTVEGTSNPNLYWYRQAAGRGLQLLFYSVGIGQISSEVPQNLSASRPQDRQFILSSKKLLLSDSGFYLCAWSRTGGNEKLFFGSGTQLSVL.

To note about this clone: Distinct nucleotide sequences in the sample also encode this CDR3. The CDR3: CASSVGGGNTEAFF. CDR3 DNA sequence: TGTGCCAGCAGTGTTGGGGGAGGGAACACTGAAGCTTTCTTT. This chain uses TRBV2 with TRBJ1-1; D is possibly TRBD1 (5 bases). This CDR3 spans 14 amino acids. Per the germline V gene, CDR1 is SNHLY and CDR2 is FYNNEI. V dropped 4 bases and J dropped 1 base, with 10 bases sitting between them.

This clone is a singleton in its sample. The CDR3 is CASSPGTGGYYGYTF. CDR3 nucleotides: TGTGCCAGCTCACCGGGGACAGGGGGCTACTATGGCTACACCTTC. The V call is TRBV18, the J call TRBJ1-2; 12 nucleotides match TRBD1. With 3 bases clipped from V and 3 bases from J, the junction kept 2 bases outside the gene matches. Germline CDR1 KGHSH, CDR2 LQKENI. CDR3 length equals 15 residues.

In its sample, this clone was seen once. The chain links TRBV5-1 to TRBJ2-2, with 9 bases fitting TRBD1. Germline CDR1 is SGHRS and CDR2 is YFSETQ. The CDR3 sequence is 14 residues long. V shed 4 bases, J shed 5 bases, and the junction held 3 bases outside the gene matches. The CDR3 reads CASSQTGGTGELFF. The CDR3 DNA sequence: TGCGCCAGCAGCCAGACAGGGGGGACCGGGGAGCTGTTTTTT.

V is TRBV10-1 and J is TRBJ2-2; D is uncertain. The germline CDR1 and CDR2 sequences are WNHNN and SYGVQD (reference sequence). V was clipped by 1 base and J by 4 bases, with 7 bases between them. The CDR3 contains 14 residues. The chain's CDR3 is CASSELAPTGELFF. CDR3 sequence (DNA): TGCGCCAGCAGTGAGTTGGCACCCACCGGGGAGCTGTTTTTT.

The chain carries TRBV7-8 and TRBJ2-2; D possibly corresponds to TRBD1 (5 bases). The CDR3 is 15 amino acids. With 2 bases removed from V and 4 bases from J, the gap between germline ends came to 11 bases. Germline V gene sequence: CDR1 SGHVS, CDR2 FQNEAQ. The CDR3 is CASSLIQGPTGELFF. As DNA, the CDR3 is TGTGCCAGCAGCTTAATTCAGGGCCCCACCGGGGAGCTGTTTTTT.

The rearrangement joins TRBV14 to TRBJ2-2; D possibly corresponds to TRBD1 (6 bases). Deletions cut 4 bases from V and 5 bases from J, with 14 bases between. Germline V gene sequence: CDR1 SGHDN, CDR2 FVKESK. The CDR3 is made up of 15 amino acids. CDR3 region: CASSPRGGQTGELFF. The DNA for the CDR3 is TGTGCCAGCAGCCCAAGAGGGGGTCAGACCGGGGAGCTGTTTTTT.

This chain uses TRBV5-1 with TRBJ2-1; D uncertain. Looked up from germline, CDR1 is SGHRS and CDR2 is YFSETQ. This CDR3 is built from 15 residues. Trimming shortened V by 0 bases and J by 3 bases, and 10 bases separated the two germline ends. In DNA form, the CDR3 reads TGCGCCAGCAGCTTGGCAGGCCTGAGCTACAATGAGCAGTTCTTC. This encodes CASSLAGLSYNEQFF. The complete variable domain, with remaining parts taken from reference TRBV5-1 and TRBJ2-1, reads KAGVTQTPRYLIKTRGQQVTLSCSPISGHRSVSWYQQTPGQGLQFLFEYFSETQRNKGNFPGRFSGRQFSNSRSEMNVSTLELGDSALYLCASSLAGLSYNEQFFGPGTRLTVL.

The V gene is TRBV7-2, the J gene TRBJ2-5, with 9 positions matching TRBD1. J was trimmed by 5 bases and V by 6 bases; bases with no gene match: 4. The CDR3 totals 13 residues. The germline V gene has CDR1 SGHTA and CDR2 FQGNSA. CDR3 sequence (DNA): TGTGCCAGCAGTTTGGACAGGGGCGAGACCCAGTACTTC. Translation gives CASSLDRGETQYF.

The V call is TRBV15, the J call TRBJ2-5; 8 bases line up with TRBD1. The germline gives CDR1 LNHNV, CDR2 YYDKDF (reference sequence). This CDR3 is 13 amino acids long. Trimming removed 7 bases from V and 4 bases from J; junction bases left unmatched: 5. The CDR3 DNA is TGTGCCACCACCTCGGGACAGGCAGAGACCCAGTACTTC. Residues: CATTSGQAETQYF.

The chain joins TRBV12-3 or TRBV12-4 to TRBJ1-1, with unresolved D. There are 12 residues in the CDR3. Trimming pared 5 bases from V and 7 bases from J, leaving 11 bases between. For the CDR3, the DNA is TGTGCCAGCAGTCCGGACTTTATTGAAGCTTTCTTT. Its protein is CASSPDFIEAFF.

The chain is built from TRBV5-4 and TRBJ1-1; 7 positions agree with TRBD1. The CDR3 is made up of 13 amino acids. V lost 10 bases and J lost 7; bases outside the gene matches: 13. CDR1 and CDR2 from the germline V gene are SGHNT and YYREEE (reference sequence). The CDR3, as DNA: TGTGCCGGAGAGTACAGGGGACGGGTTGAAGCTTTCTTT. It yields the protein CAGEYRGRVEAFF.

V usage is TRBV9 and J usage is TRBJ1-2; D call uncertain. CDR1 and CDR2 from the germline V gene are SGDLS and YYNGEE. The CDR3 runs to 13 residues. Trimming shortened V by 4 bases and J by 4 bases, and 11 bases separated the two germline ends. The CDR3 DNA reads as TGTGCCAGCAGCCCCATTGGGCCCTATGGCTACACCTTC. This encodes CASSPIGPYGYTF.

V is TRBV6-5 and J is TRBJ1-2, with 7 bases lining up with TRBD1. Trimming took 7 bases from V and 8 from J; bases not matched to a gene: 7. This CDR3 spans 12 amino acids. Germline-derived CDR1 and CDR2 are MNHEY and SVGAGI. Here the CDR3 DNA reads TGTGCCAGCACCCGACAGGGCCGAGGCTACACCTTC. It translates to CASTRQGRGYTF.

V gene TRBV5-5 combines with J gene TRBJ2-5; perhaps TRBD2 as D (7 bases). With 0 bases removed from V and 5 bases from J, the gap between germline ends came to 17 bases. Germline V gene sequence: CDR1 SGHKS, CDR2 YYEKEE (reference sequence). CDR3 length: 16 amino acids. The CDR3 DNA is TGTGCCAGCAGCTTGGTGGGGAGGGGGACGGGGGAGACCCAGTACTTC. Translating it yields CASSLVGRGTGETQYF.

V usage is TRBV11-3 and J usage is TRBJ2-5; 10 nucleotides align to TRBD2. Trimming took 1 base from V and 5 from J; bases not matched to a gene: 13. The V gene's germline CDR1 is SGHNT and CDR2 YENEEA. The CDR3 has 18 residues. The CDR3 DNA sequence: TGTGCCAGCAGCTTAGCATTGATGGCTAGCGGGAGTCCGGAGACCCAGTACTTC. The encoded protein is CASSLALMASGSPETQYF.

Note on this clone: One junction end disagrees with the germline gene, perhaps due to a read error. The chain combines TRBV7-2 with TRBJ2-3; TRBD2 aligns across 9 bases. Germline-derived CDR1 and CDR2 are SGHTA and FQGNSA. CDR3 size: 18 residues. The CDR3 DNA reads TGTGCCAGCAACTTAAGAGGGGCGGGAGGGCCTCCTGGAAGTACGCAGTATTTT. Its protein is CASNLRGAGGPPGSTQYF.

The chain has TRBV18 and TRBJ1-1, with D perhaps TRBD1 (6 bases). V dropped 6 bases and J dropped 5 bases, with 13 bases sitting between them. From germline, CDR1 is KGHSH and CDR2 LQKENI. The CDR3 is 13 amino acids. CDR3 DNA: TGTGCCAGCTCTAGGACAGCCCTTACTGAAGCTTTCTTT. Protein sequence: CASSRTALTEAFF.

The chain uses TRBV6-2 or TRBV6-3 and TRBJ2-7; 12 nucleotides align to TRBD2. The length of the CDR3 is 15 residues. Germline V gives CDR1 MNHEY, CDR2 SVGEGT. V trimming: 2 bases; J trimming: 5 bases; junction bases outside the gene matches: 4. The CDR3 reads CASSYELAGGNEQYF. CDR3 DNA sequence: TGTGCCAGCAGTTACGAACTAGCGGGAGGAAACGAGCAGTACTTC.

The chain is built from TRBV6-5 and TRBJ2-1; the match to TRBD2 covers 7 bases. Germline CDR1 is MNHEY and CDR2 is SVGAGI. Trimming removed 8 bases from V and 6 bases from J; junction bases left unmatched: 4. CDR3 size: 12 residues. The CDR3 region has the DNA TGTGCCAGCGGACTAGAATCCAATGAGCAGTTCTTC. The encoded protein is CASGLESNEQFF.

In this sample, this clone turned up a few times. V and J are TRBV24-1 and TRBJ1-2, with a possible D match to TRBD1 (5 bases). This CDR3 spans 13 amino acids. V was pared by 4 bases and J by 4 bases, with 9 bases between. The germline V gene encodes CDR1 KGHDR and CDR2 SFDVKD. CDR3 coding DNA: TGTGCCACCAGTGAACGGGGGTCCTATGGCTACACCTTC. Protein: CATSERGSYGYTF.